Below, one TCR beta chain is given with its context. Its matching antigen is unknown. A much larger clone differs from this one at a single base, so this may be a read error. Time point described: newly diagnosed GD, antithyroid drugs for less than 3 months. The TCR library was prepared using RNA isolated from PBMCs. Trimming pared 1 base from V and 4 bases from J, leaving 13 bases between. The length of the CDR3 is 15 residues. CDR1 LNHNV and CDR2 YYDKDF come from the germline V gene (reference sequence). HTBI primers from iRepertoire and Arm-PCR of CDR3 regions yielded the TCR beta libraries. TCRdb reanalysed the multiplex PCR reads using MiXCR and keeps one entry per CDR3 protein. The table lists approximately 540,000 distinct CDR3 sequences, around 13% of them singletons, with roughly 8.9% in the top ten. These data are taken from a study of regulatory T cells in long-lasting Graves disease. Findings of the study overall: Under persistent disease, TRBV28, TRBJ1-2 and TRBJ2-5 were used preferentially.

These data were also filed under a second study, of T cells in Graves' hyperthyroidism and ophthalmopathy.

The sequences come from peripheral blood mononuclear cells (PBMCs), collected at new diagnosis, from a patient treated with antithyroid drugs. V and J are TRBV15 and TRBJ1-1, with D unresolved. The receptor's source is a woman in her 30s with Graves disease. Here the CDR3 DNA reads TGTGCCACCAGCAGAGGGTCCGCCGGAGGCACTGAAGCTTTCTTT. Its translation: CATSRGSAGGTEAFF.